This is a list of T cell receptor beta chains from one sample in a study of OX40 agonist ivuxolimab in advanced cancers. Assay used: immunoSEQ multiplex PCR; TCRdb lists only in-frame clones, some missing. The table shows 55,000 to 65,000 clones, with less than 85% occurring only once. Here the sequenced sample was CD4+ or CD8+ T cells sorted from blood, taken in a trial of the OX40 agonist ivuxolimab. These receptor sequences come from an adult with an advanced solid tumor such as melanoma, head and neck, liver or kidney cancer. Both conserved end residues are part of each CDR3. D genes are given only for firm matches. Rows may omit the clone size; those that give it use once, few, many or a size class.

V,J,D,size,CDR3,DNA
TRBV19,TRBJ2-7,-,-,CASSRRRTLTVYEQYF,TGTGCCAGTAGTCGGCGGAGGACCTTGACGGTCTACGAGCAGTACTTC
TRBV7-3,TRBJ2-5,-,-,CASSRDFQETQYF,TGTGCCAGCAGCCGGGACTTTCAAGAGACCCAGTACTTC
TRBV11-2,TRBJ2-7,TRBD2,-,CASSETSGRTYEQYF,TGTGCCAGCAGCGAAACTAGCGGGAGGACCTACGAGCAGTACTTC
TRBV6-6,TRBJ1-2,TRBD1,-,CASSPDRDYGYTF,TGTGCCAGCAGTCCCGACAGGGACTATGGCTACACCTTC
TRBV7-2,TRBJ2-7,TRBD2,-,CASSRGGSAYEQYF,TGTGCCAGCAGCCGGGGAGGGTCGGCCTACGAGCAGTACTTC
TRBV2,TRBJ1-4,-,-,CASSPTVDEKLFF,TGTGCCTCAAGCCCGACGGTCGATGAAAAACTGTTTTTT
TRBV7-8,TRBJ1-2,-,-,CASSLQAENYGYTF,TGTGCCAGCAGCTTACAGGCAGAGAACTATGGCTACACCTTC
TRBV19,TRBJ1-2,TRBD1,-,CASKDPGQGFWSGYTF,TGTGCCAGCAAAGACCCGGGACAGGGGTTTTGGAGTGGCTACACCTTC
TRBV9,TRBJ2-3,TRBD1,-,CASSPRDRDTDTQYF,TGTGCCAGCAGCCCACGGGACAGGGACACAGATACGCAGTATTTT
TRBV19,TRBJ1-3,-,once,CASSLGGPSGNTIYF,TGTGCCAGTAGTTTGGGCGGACCCTCTGGAAACACCATATATTTT
TRBV4-2,TRBJ2-4,-,-,CASSQVGGAKNIQYF,TGTGCCAGCAGCCAAGTCGGGGGTGCCAAAAACATTCAGTACTTC
TRBV11-3,TRBJ2-1,-,once,CASSLNSYNEQFF,TGTGCCAGCAGCTTAAACTCTTACAATGAGCAGTTCTTC
TRBV10-3,TRBJ2-1,-,few,CAISEIGTPDAEQFF,TGTGCCATCAGTGAGATAGGGACTCCCGATGCGGAGCAGTTCTTC
TRBV5-4,TRBJ1-2,TRBD1,once,CASSQGQNYGYTF,TGTGCCAGCAGCCAGGGACAGAACTATGGCTACACCTTC
TRBV5-1,TRBJ2-5,-,-,CASSSNLMGLQETQYF,TGCGCCAGCAGCTCCAACCTGATGGGGCTACAAGAGACCCAGTACTTC
TRBV7-9,TRBJ1-5,TRBD1,once,CASSLGDREWQPQHF,TGTGCCAGCAGCTTAGGGGACAGGGAGTGGCAGCCCCAGCATTTT
TRBV19,TRBJ1-1,TRBD1,few,CATQGDTEAFF,TGTGCCACCCAGGGGGACACTGAAGCTTTCTTT
TRBV4-2,TRBJ2-3,TRBD2,-,CASSQGSLAGDTQYF,TGTGCCAGCAGCCAAGGTTCTCTAGCGGGAGATACGCAGTATTTT
TRBV7-2,TRBJ2-7,-,few,CASSLAVQSQQYF,TGTGCCAGCAGCTTAGCGGTACAGAGTCAGCAGTACTTC
TRBV29-1,TRBJ2-1,-,-,CSVEGQSSYNEQFF,TGCAGCGTTGAAGGGCAGAGCTCCTACAATGAGCAGTTCTTC
TRBV11-2,TRBJ1-2,-,-,CASSLDEGGYGYTF,TGTGCCAGCAGCTTAGATGAGGGAGGGTATGGCTACACCTTC
TRBV7-2,TRBJ2-7,TRBD1,-,CASSTYRGLSYEQYF,TGTGCCAGCAGCACCTACAGGGGGCTCTCCTACGAGCAGTACTTC
TRBV19,TRBJ2-7,-,-,CASSIGRGSSYEQYF,TGTGCCAGCAGTATCGGCAGAGGGAGCTCCTACGAGCAGTACTTC
TRBV9,TRBJ1-4,-,-,CASSVATGGEKLFF,TGTGCCAGCAGCGTAGCTACTGGTGGAGAAAAACTGTTTTTT
TRBV18,TRBJ2-7,TRBD1,-,CASSPTGTGGHYEQYF,TGTGCCAGCTCACCCACCGGGACAGGGGGCCACTACGAGCAGTACTTC
TRBV11-2,TRBJ2-7,-,-,CASSLTFLSYEQYF,TGTGCCAGCAGCTTAACCTTCCTATCCTACGAGCAGTACTTC
TRBV7-2,TRBJ2-7,-,-,CASSAHRDPRSSYEQYF,TGTGCCAGCAGCGCCCATCGGGACCCTCGGAGCTCCTACGAGCAGTACTTC
TRBV28,TRBJ1-1,-,once,CAIGRGGTEAFF,TGTGCCATTGGGCGGGGGGGTACTGAAGCTTTCTTT
TRBV7-9,TRBJ1-3,-,-,CASWEGSGGSGNTIYF,TGTGCCAGCTGGGAGGGTTCTGGAGGTTCTGGAAACACCATATATTTT
TRBV4-1,TRBJ1-2,-,few,CASSQAWSYGYTF,TGCGCCAGCAGCCAAGCGTGGTCGTATGGCTACACCTTC
TRBV10-1,TRBJ2-1,-,-,CASSRDNEQFF,TGCGCCAGCAGTAGAGACAATGAGCAGTTCTTC
TRBV28,TRBJ1-5,TRBD1,-,CASSWDRGDQPQHF,TGTGCCAGCAGTTGGGACAGGGGCGATCAGCCCCAGCATTTT
TRBV7-8,TRBJ2-2,TRBD2,-,CASSLPGLAGTGELFF,TGTGCCAGCAGCTTACCTGGACTAGCGGGCACCGGGGAGCTGTTTTTT
TRBV10-2,TRBJ2-1,-,-,CATDTSSYNEQFF,TGCGCCACAGACACGAGCTCCTACAATGAGCAGTTCTTC
TRBV7-9,TRBJ2-7,TRBD2,-,CASSLGLAGQGAEQYF,TGTGCCAGCAGCTTAGGTTTAGCGGGGCAAGGGGCCGAGCAGTACTTC
TRBV5-1,TRBJ2-1,TRBD2,-,CASSLAGELAGGSFF,TGCGCCAGCAGCTTGGCCGGGGAACTAGCGGGAGGGAGCTTCTTC
TRBV7-2,TRBJ1-2,-,-,CASSSRPGNGYGYTF,TGTGCCAGCAGCTCGAGGCCAGGGAACGGATATGGCTACACCTTC
TRBV5-1,TRBJ1-2,-,-,CASSLQTVYGYTF,TGCGCCAGCAGCCTTCAGACAGTCTATGGCTACACCTTC
TRBV2,TRBJ2-7,-,-,CASSLLGEQYF,TGTGCCAGCAGTCTCCTCGGCGAGCAGTACTTC
TRBV27,TRBJ2-7,TRBD1,-,CASSLRTGAVNSYEQYF,TGTGCCAGCAGTTTAAGGACAGGGGCCGTCAACTCCTACGAGCAGTACTTC
TRBV7-2,TRBJ2-7,TRBD2,-,CASSVGTSGIYEQYF,TGTGCCAGCAGCGTAGGGACTAGCGGGATCTACGAGCAGTACTTC
TRBV6-6,TRBJ2-7,TRBD2,-,CASKELAGGLEQYF,TGTGCCAGCAAGGAATTAGCGGGAGGGCTCGAGCAGTACTTC
TRBV5-4,TRBJ2-7,-,-,CASSLQGVSYEQYF,TGTGCCAGCAGCTTGCAAGGGGTATCCTACGAGCAGTACTTC
TRBV5-1,TRBJ1-2,TRBD1,-,CASSLGTGVYGYTF,TGCGCCAGCAGCTTGGGTACAGGGGTCTATGGCTACACCTTC
TRBV10-3,TRBJ1-4,TRBD1,-,CAISESQGEKLFF,TGTGCCATCAGTGAGTCACAGGGGGAAAAACTGTTTTTT
TRBV5-5,TRBJ1-5,TRBD1,few,CASSLDRVEDQPQHF,TGTGCCAGCAGCCTGGACAGGGTAGAGGATCAGCCCCAGCATTTT
TRBV21-1,TRBJ2-1,-,-,CASSKNGRGLRHNEQFF,TGTGCCAGCAGCAAAAACGGCCGGGGACTTCGACACAATGAGCAGTTCTTC
TRBV10-2,TRBJ2-1,TRBD2,-,CASSELASGRGNEQFF,TGCGCCAGCAGTGAGTTGGCTAGCGGGAGAGGGAATGAGCAGTTCTTC
TRBV13,TRBJ2-7,TRBD2,-,CASSDRTSGSDYEQYF,TGTGCCAGCAGCGACAGGACTAGCGGGAGTGACTACGAGCAGTACTTC
TRBV9,TRBJ2-3,TRBD2,-,CASSVGLAASTDTQYF,TGTGCCAGCAGCGTAGGACTAGCTGCAAGCACAGATACGCAGTATTTT
TRBV11-2,TRBJ2-7,-,-,CASGNWRGSSYEQYF,TGTGCCAGCGGAAACTGGCGGGGCAGCTCCTACGAGCAGTACTTC
TRBV25-1,TRBJ2-5,TRBD1,once,CASSHRDSQETQYF,TGTGCCAGCAGTCATCGGGACAGCCAAGAGACCCAGTACTTC
TRBV19,TRBJ1-5,-,-,CASTQGFSNQPQHF,TGTGCCAGTACCCAGGGGTTTAGCAATCAGCCCCAGCATTTT
TRBV5-6,TRBJ2-7,TRBD2,-,CASSLGLAQREEQYF,TGTGCCAGCAGCTTGGGCCTAGCCCAGCGGGAAGAGCAGTACTTC
TRBV7-9,TRBJ2-3,TRBD2,few,CASSPPGLAGGVTDTQYF,TGTGCCAGCAGCCCCCCGGGCCTAGCGGGAGGGGTGACAGATACGCAGTATTTT
TRBV6-6,TRBJ1-3,-,-,CTSSYGGRLNDDTIYF,TGTACCAGCAGTTATGGGGGTCGCCTGAATGATGACACCATATATTTT